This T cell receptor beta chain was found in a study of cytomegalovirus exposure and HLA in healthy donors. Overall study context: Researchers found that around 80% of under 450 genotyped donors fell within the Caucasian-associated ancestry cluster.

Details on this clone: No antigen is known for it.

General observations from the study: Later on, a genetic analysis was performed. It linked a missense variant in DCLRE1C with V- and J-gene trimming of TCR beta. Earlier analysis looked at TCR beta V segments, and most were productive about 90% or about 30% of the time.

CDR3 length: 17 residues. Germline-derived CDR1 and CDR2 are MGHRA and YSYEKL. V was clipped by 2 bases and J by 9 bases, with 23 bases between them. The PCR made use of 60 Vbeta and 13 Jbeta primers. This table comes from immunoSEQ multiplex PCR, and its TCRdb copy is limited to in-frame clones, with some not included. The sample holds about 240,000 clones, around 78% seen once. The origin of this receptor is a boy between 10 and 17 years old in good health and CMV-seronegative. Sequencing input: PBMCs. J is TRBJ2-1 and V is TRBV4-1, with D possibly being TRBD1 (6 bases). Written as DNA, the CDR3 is TGCGCCAGCAGCCAAACTCTAAGGGGGATACAGGGCCCTGAGCAGTTCTTC. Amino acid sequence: CASSQTLRGIQGPEQFF.